The 4 T cell receptor beta chains reported below all come from one sample, sequenced in a study of human thymus T cells. Assay: immunoSEQ multiplex PCR; the TCRdb copy retains only in-frame clones and omits some. The sample has fewer than 55,000 clones; approximately 95% are singletons. The specimen sequenced was blood. These TCRs come from a boy in the first two years of life with a congenital heart defect but otherwise immunologically healthy.

This sequence joins TRBV4-2 and TRBJ2-5; 9 bases match TRBD1. CDR3 length equals 16 residues. Losses at the gene ends were 3 bases for V and 2 bases for J; bases not matched to a gene: 7. Germline V CDR1 and CDR2: LGHNA, YNFKEQ. This chain's CDR3 is CASSHRTGDFQETQYF. For the CDR3, the DNA is TGTGCCAGCAGCCATCGGACAGGGGATTTTCAAGAGACCCAGTACTTC.

V usage is TRBV7-2 and J usage is TRBJ2-1, with 7 bases fitting TRBD2. Germline CDR1 is SGHTA and CDR2 is FQGNSA. The CDR3 sequence is 19 residues long. Trimming removed 0 bases from V and 0 bases from J; junction bases left unmatched: 11. The CDR3: CASSLAGRGFSSSYNEQFF. The CDR3 DNA follows: TGTGCCAGCAGCTTAGCGGGGCGGGGGTTCTCTAGCTCCTACAATGAGCAGTTCTTC.

In this sample, this clone turned up a few times. The chain couples TRBV30 to TRBJ1-1; D perhaps matches TRBD1 (5 bases). Trimming removed 4 bases at V and 1 base at J, with 13 bases between. Germline-derived CDR1 and CDR2 are GTSNPN and SVGIG (reference sequence). The CDR3 covers 14 residues. This CDR3 reads CAWNPLGGNTEAFF. Written as DNA, the CDR3 is TGTGCCTGGAACCCCCTGGGGGGGAACACTGAAGCTTTCTTT.

V is TRBV11-3 and J is TRBJ1-3; the match to TRBD1 covers 7 bases. In germline, CDR1 is SGHNT, CDR2 YENEEA. Unmatched junction bases numbered 1, after V lost 5 bases and J lost 0 bases. This CDR3 contains 14 residues. The CDR3 loop reads CASSRDSSGNTIYF. The CDR3 nucleotides read TGTGCCAGCAGCCGGGACAGCTCTGGAAACACCATATATTTT.